The clone carrying this T cell receptor (beta chain) is a singleton in its sample. The CDR3 covers 13 residues. The ends were cut back, 4 bases at V and 7 bases at J, with 13 bases in the middle. Germline assignment: CDR1 LNHDA and CDR2 SQIVND (reference sequence). Under the authors' procedure: Amplification of reference gene primers was used by the study to estimate nucleated cell counts. Data came from immunoSEQ multiplex PCR; TCRdb stores just in-frame clones and leaves some out. That table is the source of V, J and clone size, and D and trimming were worked out from the DNA. The data hold approximately 150,000 clones, with 83% observed a single time. The sample is drawn from a study of blood T cell repertoires in COVID-19. Background on the study: From the United States, Italy and Spain came samples of acute and convalescent COVID-19. From T cells, B-cell-depleted T cells, or PBMCs came the material, which was cDNA or gDNA.

The gene calls are TRBV19 and TRBJ1-1, with a tentative D call TRBD1 (6 bases). The sequence derives from a woman of 80 years or more with acute or convalescent COVID-19. Sequenced sample: peripheral blood. The CDR3 spells CASSKGGGLEAFF. The DNA for the CDR3 is TGTGCCAGTAGTAAGGGGGGGGGACTTGAAGCTTTCTTT.